Below, one T cell receptor (beta chain) is given with its context. The CDR3 sequence is 18 residues long. CDR1 is LNHNV and CDR2 is YYDKDF in the germline V gene (reference sequence). Trimming removed 2 bases at V and 7 bases at J, with 24 bases between. The data were obtained in a study of shared T cell receptors in the human thymus. Generated by immunoSEQ multiplex PCR, the TCRdb table keeps only in-frame clones and is missing some. Of approximately 400,000 clones listed, 95% were seen once; the top ten hold approximately 0.02%. The clonotype originates from a human donor. The chain has TRBV15 and TRBJ2-1, with no clear D. The sequencing sample was made of thymocytes. For the CDR3, the DNA is TGTGCCACCAGCAGACCCTTAAGACCGCCGAACAAGCAGAATGAGCAGTTCTTC. This translates into CATSRPLRPPNKQNEQFF.